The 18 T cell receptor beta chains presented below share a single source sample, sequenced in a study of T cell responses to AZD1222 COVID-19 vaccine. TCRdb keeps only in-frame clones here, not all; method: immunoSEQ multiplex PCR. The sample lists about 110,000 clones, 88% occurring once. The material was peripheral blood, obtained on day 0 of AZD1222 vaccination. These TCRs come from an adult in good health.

The CDR3, as DNA: TGTGCCAGCAGTCTTGGACAGGGGGCTGACACCGGGGAGCTGTTTTTT. The encoded protein is CASSLGQGADTGELFF. The gene calls are TRBV6-4 and TRBJ2-2, with 11 bases matching TRBD1. V was clipped by 5 bases and J by 3 bases; unmatched bases: 5. CDR3 length: 16 amino acids. CDR1 and CDR2 (germline): MRHNA, SNTAGT.

The CDR3 region is CASRGTGDSGNTIYF. In DNA form, the CDR3 reads TGTGCCAGCAGGGGGACAGGGGACTCCGGAAACACCATATATTTT. The chain recombines TRBV6-5 with TRBJ1-3, with 10 positions matching TRBD1. CDR3 length: 15 amino acids. V dropped 6 bases and J dropped 4; count of bases not matched to a gene: 6. Germline CDR1 is MNHEY and CDR2 is SVGAGI.

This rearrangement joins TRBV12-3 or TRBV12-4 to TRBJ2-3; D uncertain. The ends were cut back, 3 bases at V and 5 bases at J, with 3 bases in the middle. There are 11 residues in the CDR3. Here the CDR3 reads CASSFGDTQYF. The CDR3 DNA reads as TGTGCCAGCAGTTTCGGAGATACGCAGTATTTT.

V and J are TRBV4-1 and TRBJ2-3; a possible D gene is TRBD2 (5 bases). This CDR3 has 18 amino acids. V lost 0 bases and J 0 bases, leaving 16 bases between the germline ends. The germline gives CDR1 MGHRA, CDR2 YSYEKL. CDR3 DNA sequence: TGCGCCAGCAGCCAAGACCTCCTAAGCGGAAAAAGCACAGATACGCAGTATTTT. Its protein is CASSQDLLSGKSTDTQYF.

The CDR3 is CAWSAKLAGSTYEQYF. For the CDR3, the DNA is TGTGCCTGGAGTGCCAAACTAGCGGGGTCAACCTACGAGCAGTACTTC. J is TRBJ2-7 and V is TRBV30; 10 nucleotides match TRBD2. Germline V gene data show CDR1 as GTSNPN and CDR2 as SVGIG (reference sequence). With V trimmed by 1 base and J by 2 bases, 8 bases remained unmatched. The CDR3 extends over 16 amino acids.

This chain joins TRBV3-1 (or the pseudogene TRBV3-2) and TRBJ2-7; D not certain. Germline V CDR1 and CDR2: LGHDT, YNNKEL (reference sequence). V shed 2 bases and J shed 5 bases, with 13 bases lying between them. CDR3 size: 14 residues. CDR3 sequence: CASSQRTFGHEQYF. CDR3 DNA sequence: TGTGCCAGCAGCCAACGGACCTTTGGCCACGAGCAGTACTTC.

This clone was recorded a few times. The CDR3 DNA sequence: TGTGCCAGCAGCTTAGGGGGGAGCTGGGGGCTGCCTGAAGCTTTCTTT. Translated: CASSLGGSWGLPEAFF. The V and J genes are TRBV7-2 and TRBJ1-1, with D tentatively TRBD1 (6 bases). CDR3 size: 16 residues. CDR1 SGHTA and CDR2 FQGNSA come from the germline V gene. Trimming removed 1 base from V and 6 bases from J, with 18 bases in between.

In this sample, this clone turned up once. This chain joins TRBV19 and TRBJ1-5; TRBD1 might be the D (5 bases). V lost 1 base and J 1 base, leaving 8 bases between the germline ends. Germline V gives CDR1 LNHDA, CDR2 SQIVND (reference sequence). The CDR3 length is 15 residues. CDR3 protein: CASSIAWGSNQPQHF. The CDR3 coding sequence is TGTGCCAGTAGTATAGCATGGGGGAGCAATCAGCCCCAGCATTTT.

The CDR3 loop reads CASSPTSSPNQPQHF. The DNA of the CDR3 is TGTGCCAGCAGCCCAACGAGCAGCCCAAATCAGCCCCAGCATTTT. The chain recombines TRBV7-2 with TRBJ1-5, with no clear D. The CDR3 totals 15 residues. Germline V gene data show CDR1 as SGHTA and CDR2 as FQGNSA. V was cut by 5 bases and J by 4 bases, with 15 bases left in between.

The CDR3 sequence: CASSQAGHPTDTQYF. Here the CDR3 DNA reads TGTGCCAGCAGCCAGGCAGGACACCCCACAGATACGCAGTATTTT. The chain is built from TRBV3-1 (or the pseudogene TRBV3-2) and TRBJ2-3; possible D gene TRBD1, 5 bases. Germline CDR1 reads LGHDT; CDR2 reads YNNKEL (reference sequence). The CDR3 runs to 15 residues. V was shortened by 3 bases and J by 2 bases, with 12 bases between the two germline ends.

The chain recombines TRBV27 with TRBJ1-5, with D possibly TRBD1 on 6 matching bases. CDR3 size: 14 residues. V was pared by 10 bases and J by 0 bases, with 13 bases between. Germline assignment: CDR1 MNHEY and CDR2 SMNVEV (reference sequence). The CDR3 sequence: CATGQFNSNQPQHF. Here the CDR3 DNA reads TGTGCCACCGGACAGTTTAATAGCAATCAGCCCCAGCATTTT.

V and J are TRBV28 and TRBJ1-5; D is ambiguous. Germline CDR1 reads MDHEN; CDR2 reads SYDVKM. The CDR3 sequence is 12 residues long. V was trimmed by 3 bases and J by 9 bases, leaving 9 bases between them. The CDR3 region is CASSFGRPPQHF. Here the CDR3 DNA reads TGTGCCAGCAGTTTCGGGCGACCGCCCCAGCATTTT.

The CDR3 here is CASSIIGSDEQFF. The CDR3 nucleotides read TGTGCCAGTAGTATTATCGGCTCCGATGAGCAGTTCTTC. The rearrangement uses TRBV19 and TRBJ2-1; D not resolved. This CDR3 has 13 residues. Trimming took off 3 bases at V and 8 bases at J, with 11 bases between the two ends. The germline gives CDR1 LNHDA, CDR2 SQIVND (reference sequence).

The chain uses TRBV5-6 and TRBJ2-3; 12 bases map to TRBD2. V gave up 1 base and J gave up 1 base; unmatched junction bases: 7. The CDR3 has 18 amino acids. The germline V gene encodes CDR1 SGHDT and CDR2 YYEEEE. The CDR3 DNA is TGTGCCAGCAGCTTGATACTAGCGGGGGGCCGGGGCACAGATACGCAGTATTTT. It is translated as CASSLILAGGRGTDTQYF.

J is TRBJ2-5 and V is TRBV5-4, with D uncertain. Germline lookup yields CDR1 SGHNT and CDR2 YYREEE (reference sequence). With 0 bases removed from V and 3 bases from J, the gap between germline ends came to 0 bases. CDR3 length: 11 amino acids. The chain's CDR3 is CASSLEETQYF. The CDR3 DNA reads TGTGCCAGCAGCTTGGAAGAGACCCAGTACTTC.

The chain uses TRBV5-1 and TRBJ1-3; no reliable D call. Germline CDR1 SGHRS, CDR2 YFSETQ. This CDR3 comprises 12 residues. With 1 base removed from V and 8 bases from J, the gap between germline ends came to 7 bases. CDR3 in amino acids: CASSLYGDTIYF. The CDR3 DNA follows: TGCGCCAGCAGCTTGTATGGGGACACCATATATTTT.

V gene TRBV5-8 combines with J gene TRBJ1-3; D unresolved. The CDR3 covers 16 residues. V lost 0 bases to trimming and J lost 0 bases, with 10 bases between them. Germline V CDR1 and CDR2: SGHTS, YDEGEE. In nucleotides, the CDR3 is TGTGCCAGCAGCTTGGTCGGGTCGAGCTCTGGAAACACCATATATTTT. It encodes CASSLVGSSSGNTIYF.

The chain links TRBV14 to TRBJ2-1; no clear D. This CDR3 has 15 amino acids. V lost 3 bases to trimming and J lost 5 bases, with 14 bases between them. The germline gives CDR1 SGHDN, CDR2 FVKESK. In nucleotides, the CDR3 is TGTGCCAGCAGCCAGATCGGGCGACTTAACAATGAGCAGTTCTTC. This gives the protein CASSQIGRLNNEQFF.